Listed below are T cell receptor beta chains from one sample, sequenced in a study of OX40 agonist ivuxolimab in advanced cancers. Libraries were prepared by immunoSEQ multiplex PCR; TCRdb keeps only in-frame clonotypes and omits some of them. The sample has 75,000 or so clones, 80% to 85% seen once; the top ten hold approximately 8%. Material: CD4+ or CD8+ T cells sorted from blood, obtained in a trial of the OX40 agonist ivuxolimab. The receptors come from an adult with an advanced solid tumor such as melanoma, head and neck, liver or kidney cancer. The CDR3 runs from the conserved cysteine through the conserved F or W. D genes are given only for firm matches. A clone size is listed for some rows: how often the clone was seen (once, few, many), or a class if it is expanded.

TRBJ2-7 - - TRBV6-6 CASSYSMIGGEQYF TGTGCCAGCAGTTACTCGATGATAGGGGGCGAGCAGTACTTC
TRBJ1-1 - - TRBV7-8 CASSTSPLRNTEAFF TGTGCCAGCAGCACTAGCCCTCTGAGGAACACTGAAGCTTTCTTT
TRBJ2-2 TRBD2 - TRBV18 CASSPPSGRTTGELFF TGTGCCAGCTCACCACCTAGCGGGAGAACCACCGGGGAGCTGTTTTTT
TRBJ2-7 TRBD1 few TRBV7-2 CASSLVGQGYEQYF TGTGCCAGCAGCTTAGTAGGACAGGGCTACGAGCAGTACTTC
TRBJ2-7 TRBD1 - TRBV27 CASSTPQGKNLEQYF TGTGCCAGCAGTACCCCACAGGGGAAGAACCTCGAGCAGTACTTC
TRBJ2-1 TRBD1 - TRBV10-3 CATQGGQGSYNEQFF TGTGCCACTCAGGGGGGACAGGGCTCCTACAATGAGCAGTTCTTC
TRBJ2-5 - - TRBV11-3 CASSLWVQETQYF TGTGCCAGCAGCTTATGGGTTCAGGAGACCCAGTACTTC
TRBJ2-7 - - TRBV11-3 CASSLGTTGSYEQYF TGTGCCAGCAGCTTAGGAACTACAGGTTCCTACGAGCAGTACTTC
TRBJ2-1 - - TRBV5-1 CASSLLNSNKQFF TGCGCCAGCAGCTTGCTGAACAGCAATAAGCAGTTCTTC
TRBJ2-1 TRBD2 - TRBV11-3 CASSLDYWLAGSSSYNEQFF TGTGCCAGCAGCTTAGATTACTGGCTAGCGGGGAGTAGCTCCTACAATGAGCAGTTCTTC
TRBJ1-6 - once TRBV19 CASSIGSSYNSPLHF TGTGCCAGTAGTATCGGGAGCTCCTATAATTCACCCCTCCACTTT